This T cell receptor (beta chain) emerged from a study of OX40 agonist ivuxolimab in advanced cancers. Study as a whole: Dose-escalation patients were diagnosed with hepatocellular carcinoma, melanoma, renal cell cancer or head and neck cancer.

A word on this clone: Its antigen is not known.

Overall study results and limits: Clonal expansion among partial responders at 0.1-3.0 mg/kg ranked near the lowest. In the 0.1 to 3.0 mg/kg range, CD4+ and CD8+ blood T cells had expanded clonally by week 6.

The CDR3 covers 16 residues. With 3 bases removed from V and 0 bases from J, the gap between germline ends came to 12 bases. CDR1 SGHDT and CDR2 YYEEEE come from the germline V gene. Clones were read by immunoSEQ multiplex PCR, and TCRdb kept only the in-frame ones, dropping some. The sample lists 70,000 to 95,000 clones; around 85% were seen once. The starting material was CD4+ or CD8+ T cells sorted from blood, obtained in a trial of the OX40 agonist ivuxolimab. This clonotype was obtained from an adult with an advanced solid tumor such as melanoma, head and neck, liver or kidney cancer. The chain links TRBV5-6 to TRBJ2-2; possibly TRBD1 for D (5 bases). The CDR3 is CASSYRLGANTGELFF. CDR3 bases: TGTGCCAGCAGCTACCGGCTAGGGGCGAACACCGGGGAGCTGTTTTTT.